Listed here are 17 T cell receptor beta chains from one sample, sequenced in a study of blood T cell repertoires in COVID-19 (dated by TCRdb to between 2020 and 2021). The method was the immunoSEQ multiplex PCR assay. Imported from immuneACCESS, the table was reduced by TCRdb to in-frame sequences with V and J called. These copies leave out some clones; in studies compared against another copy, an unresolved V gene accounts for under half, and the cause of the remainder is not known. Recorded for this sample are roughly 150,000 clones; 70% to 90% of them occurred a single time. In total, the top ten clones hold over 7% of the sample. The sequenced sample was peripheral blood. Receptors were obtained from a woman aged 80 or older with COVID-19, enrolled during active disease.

This chain's CDR3 is CASSPLQGYNSPLHF. Written as DNA, the CDR3 is TGTGCCAGCAGCCCCTTACAGGGATACAATTCACCCCTCCACTTT. This rearrangement joins TRBV5-6 to TRBJ1-6, with a tentative D call TRBD1 (6 bases). There are 15 residues in the CDR3. V was trimmed by 4 bases and J by 7 bases, leaving 15 bases between them. CDR1 and CDR2 (germline): SGHDT, YYEEEE.

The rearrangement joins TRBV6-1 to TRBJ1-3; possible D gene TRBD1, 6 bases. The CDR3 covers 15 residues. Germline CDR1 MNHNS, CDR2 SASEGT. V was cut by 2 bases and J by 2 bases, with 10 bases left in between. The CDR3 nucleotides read TGTGCCAGCAGTGAATCGACAGGTACTGGAAACACCATATATTTT. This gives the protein CASSESTGTGNTIYF.

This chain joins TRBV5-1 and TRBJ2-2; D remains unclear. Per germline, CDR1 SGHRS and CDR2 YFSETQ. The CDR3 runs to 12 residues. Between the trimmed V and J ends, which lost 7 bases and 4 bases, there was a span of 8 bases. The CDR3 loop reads CASGESTGELFF. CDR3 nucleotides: TGCGCCAGCGGAGAAAGCACCGGGGAGCTGTTTTTT.

DNA of the CDR3: TGTGCCAGCTCACCAAGGGACCAGGGGGATGCTTTCTTT. It translates to CASSPRDQGDAFF. This chain joins TRBV18 and TRBJ1-1, with TRBD1 matching 7 bases. V lost 2 bases and J lost 11; bases outside the gene matches: 8. Germline V gene data show CDR1 as KGHSH and CDR2 as LQKENI. This CDR3 spans 13 amino acids.

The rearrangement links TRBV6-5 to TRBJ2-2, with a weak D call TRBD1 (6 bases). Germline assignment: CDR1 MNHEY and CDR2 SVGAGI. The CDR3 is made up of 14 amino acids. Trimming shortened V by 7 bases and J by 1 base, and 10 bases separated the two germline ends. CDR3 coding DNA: TGTGCCAGCAACGAACAGGGGAACACCGGGGAGCTGTTTTTT. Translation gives CASNEQGNTGELFF.

The CDR3 loop reads CASSIDRATDTQYF. The CDR3 DNA reads as TGTGCCAGTAGTATAGACAGGGCCACAGATACGCAGTATTTT. The chain recombines TRBV19 with TRBJ2-3; maybe TRBD1 (5 bases). Per the germline V gene, CDR1 is LNHDA and CDR2 is SQIVND (reference sequence). The CDR3 covers 14 residues. Trimming left V 0 bases short and J 2 bases short, with 6 bases between.

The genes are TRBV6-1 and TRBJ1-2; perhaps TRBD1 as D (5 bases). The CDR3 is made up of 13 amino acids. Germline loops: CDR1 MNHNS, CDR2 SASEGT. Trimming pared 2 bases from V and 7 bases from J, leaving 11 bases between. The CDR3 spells CASSEIGVSGYTF. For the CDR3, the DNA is TGTGCCAGCAGTGAAATAGGGGTTTCTGGCTACACCTTC.

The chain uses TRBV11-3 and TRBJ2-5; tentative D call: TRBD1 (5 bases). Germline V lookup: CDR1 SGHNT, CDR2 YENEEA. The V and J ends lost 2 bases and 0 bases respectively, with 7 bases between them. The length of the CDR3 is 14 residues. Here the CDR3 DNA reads TGTGCCAGCAGCTTACAGGGAAACCAAGAGACCCAGTACTTC. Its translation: CASSLQGNQETQYF.

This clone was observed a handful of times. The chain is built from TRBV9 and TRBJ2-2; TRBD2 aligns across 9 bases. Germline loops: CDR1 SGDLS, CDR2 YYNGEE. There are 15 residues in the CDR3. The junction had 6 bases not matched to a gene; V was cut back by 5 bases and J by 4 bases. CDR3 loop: CASREGLARTGELFF. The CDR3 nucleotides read TGTGCCAGCAGGGAGGGACTAGCTCGCACCGGGGAGCTGTTTTTT.

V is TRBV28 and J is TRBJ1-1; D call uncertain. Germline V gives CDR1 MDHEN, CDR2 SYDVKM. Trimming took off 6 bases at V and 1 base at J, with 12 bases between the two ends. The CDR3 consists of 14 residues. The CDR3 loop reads CASRGQPKNTEAFF. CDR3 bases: TGTGCCAGCAGGGGCCAGCCGAAGAACACTGAAGCTTTCTTT. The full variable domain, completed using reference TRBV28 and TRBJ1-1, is DVKVTQSSRYLVKRTGEKVFLECVQDMDHENMFWYRQDPGLGLRLIYFSYDVKMKEKGDIPEGYSVSREKKERFSLILESASTNQTSMYLCASRGQPKNTEAFFGQGTRLTVV.

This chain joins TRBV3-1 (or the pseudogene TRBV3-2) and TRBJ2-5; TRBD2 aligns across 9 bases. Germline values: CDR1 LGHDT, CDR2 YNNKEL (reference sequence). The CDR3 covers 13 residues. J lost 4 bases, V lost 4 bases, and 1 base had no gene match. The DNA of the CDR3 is TGTGCCAGCAGCCCGGGACTAGCAGAGACCCAGTACTTC. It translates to CASSPGLAETQYF.

CDR3 nucleotide sequence: TGTGCCAGCAGTTACTCGGACACCCACCGAACAGAGACCCAGTACTTC. Its protein product is CASSYSDTHRTETQYF. V usage is TRBV6-5 and J usage is TRBJ2-5, with D perhaps TRBD1 (5 bases). V lost 0 bases, J lost 4 bases, and 15 bases lay in between. The CDR3 is 16 residues long. CDR1 MNHEY and CDR2 SVGAGI come from the germline V gene.

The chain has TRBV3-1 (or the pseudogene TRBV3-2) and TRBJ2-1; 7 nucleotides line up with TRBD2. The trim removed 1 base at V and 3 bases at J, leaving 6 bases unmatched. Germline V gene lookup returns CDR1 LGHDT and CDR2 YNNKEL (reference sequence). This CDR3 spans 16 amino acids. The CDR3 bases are TGTGCCAGCAGCCAAGCCCCTCGGACTAGCTACAATGAGCAGTTCTTC. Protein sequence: CASSQAPRTSYNEQFF.

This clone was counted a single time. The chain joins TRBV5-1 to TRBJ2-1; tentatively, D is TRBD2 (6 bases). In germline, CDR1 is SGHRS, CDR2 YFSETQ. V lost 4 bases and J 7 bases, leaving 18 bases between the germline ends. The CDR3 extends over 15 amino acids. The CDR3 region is CASSVTGTRGNEQFF. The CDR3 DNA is TGCGCCAGCAGCGTTACCGGGACTCGGGGGAATGAGCAGTTCTTC.

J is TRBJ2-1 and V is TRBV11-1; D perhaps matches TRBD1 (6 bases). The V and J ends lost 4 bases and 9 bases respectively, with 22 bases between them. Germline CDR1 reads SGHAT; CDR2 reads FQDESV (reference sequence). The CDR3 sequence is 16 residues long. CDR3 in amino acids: CASSSQGRRFPVEQFF. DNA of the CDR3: TGTGCCAGCAGCTCCCAGGGGAGAAGGTTCCCAGTTGAGCAGTTCTTC. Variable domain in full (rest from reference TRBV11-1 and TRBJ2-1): EAEVAQSPRYKITEKSQAVAFWCDPISGHATLYWYRQILGQGPELLVQFQDESVVDDSQLPKDRFSAERLKGVDSTLKIQPAELGDSAMYLCASSSQGRRFPVEQFFGPGTRLTVL.

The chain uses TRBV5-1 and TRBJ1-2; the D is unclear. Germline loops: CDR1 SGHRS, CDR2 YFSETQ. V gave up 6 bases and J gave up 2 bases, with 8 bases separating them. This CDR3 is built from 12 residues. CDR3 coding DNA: TGCGCCAGCACCCCAGAAAACTATGGCTACACCTTC. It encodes CASTPENYGYTF.

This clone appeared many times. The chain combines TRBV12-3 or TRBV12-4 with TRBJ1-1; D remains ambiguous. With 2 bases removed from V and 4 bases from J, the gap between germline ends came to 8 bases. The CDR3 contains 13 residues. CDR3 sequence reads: CASSLPGFTEAFF. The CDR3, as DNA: TGTGCCAGCAGTTTACCGGGGTTCACTGAAGCTTTCTTT.